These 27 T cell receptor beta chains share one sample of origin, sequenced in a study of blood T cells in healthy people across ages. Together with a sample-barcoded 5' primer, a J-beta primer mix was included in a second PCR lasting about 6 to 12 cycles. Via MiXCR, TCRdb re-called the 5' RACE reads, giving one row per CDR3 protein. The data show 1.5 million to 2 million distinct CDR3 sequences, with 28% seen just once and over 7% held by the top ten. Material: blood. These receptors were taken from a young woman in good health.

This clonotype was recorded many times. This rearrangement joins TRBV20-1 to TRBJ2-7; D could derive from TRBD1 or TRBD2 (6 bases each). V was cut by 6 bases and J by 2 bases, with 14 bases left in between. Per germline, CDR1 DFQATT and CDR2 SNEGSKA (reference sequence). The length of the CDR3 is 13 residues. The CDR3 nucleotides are TGCAGTGCGCTGACGGGGGCAACCTACGAGCAGTACTTC. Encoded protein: CSALTGATYEQYF.

The CDR3 coding sequence is TGTGCCACCAGCAGAGCCAGGGTCAACAATCAGCCCCAGCATTTT. This sequence encodes CATSRARVNNQPQHF. V and J are TRBV15 and TRBJ1-5; weak D call: TRBD1 (5 bases). V was clipped by 1 base and J by 3 bases, with 10 bases between them. Germline values: CDR1 LNHNV, CDR2 YYDKDF (reference sequence). There are 15 residues in the CDR3.

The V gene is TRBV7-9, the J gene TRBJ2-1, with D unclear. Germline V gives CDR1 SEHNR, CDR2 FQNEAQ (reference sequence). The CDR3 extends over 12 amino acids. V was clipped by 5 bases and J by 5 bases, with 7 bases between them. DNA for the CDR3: TGTGCCAGCAGCCCGCAAAACAATGAGCAGTTCTTC. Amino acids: CASSPQNNEQFF.

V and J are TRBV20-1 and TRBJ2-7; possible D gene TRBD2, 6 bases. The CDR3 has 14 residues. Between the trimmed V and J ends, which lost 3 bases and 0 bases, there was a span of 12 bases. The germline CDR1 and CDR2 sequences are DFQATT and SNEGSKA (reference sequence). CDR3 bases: TGCAGTGCTAGTGCGGGATTACGCTCCTACGAGCAGTACTTC. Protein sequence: CSASAGLRSYEQYF.

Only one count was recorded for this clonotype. The chain's CDR3 is CASSPYSGETTGELFF. The CDR3 DNA follows: TGCGCCAGCAGCCCCTACTCTGGGGAGACCACCGGGGAGCTGTTTTTT. The genes are TRBV4-1 and TRBJ2-2; possible D gene TRBD2, 5 bases. Trimming cost V 4 bases and J 4 bases, with 16 bases left between them. Germline CDR1 is MGHRA and CDR2 is YSYEKL. This CDR3 region has 16 residues.

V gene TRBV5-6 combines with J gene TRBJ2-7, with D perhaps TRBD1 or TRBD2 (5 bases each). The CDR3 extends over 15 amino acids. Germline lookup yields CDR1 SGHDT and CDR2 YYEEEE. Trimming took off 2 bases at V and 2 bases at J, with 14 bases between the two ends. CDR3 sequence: CASSFGAVPPYEQYF. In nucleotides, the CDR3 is TGTGCCAGCAGCTTCGGGGCCGTCCCACCCTACGAGCAGTACTTC. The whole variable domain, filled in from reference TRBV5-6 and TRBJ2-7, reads DAGVTQSPTHLIKTRGQQVTLRCSPKSGHDTVSWYQQALGQGPQFIFQYYEEEERQRGNFPDRFSGHQFPNYSSELNVNALLLGDSALYLCASSFGAVPPYEQYFGPGTRLTVT.

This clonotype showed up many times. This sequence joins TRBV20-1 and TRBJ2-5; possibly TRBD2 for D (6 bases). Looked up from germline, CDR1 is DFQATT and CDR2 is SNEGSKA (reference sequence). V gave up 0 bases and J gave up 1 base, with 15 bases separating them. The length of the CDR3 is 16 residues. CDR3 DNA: TGCAGTGCTAGAGAACACCCGGGAGACCTCCAAGAGACCCAGTACTTC. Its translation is CSAREHPGDLQETQYF.

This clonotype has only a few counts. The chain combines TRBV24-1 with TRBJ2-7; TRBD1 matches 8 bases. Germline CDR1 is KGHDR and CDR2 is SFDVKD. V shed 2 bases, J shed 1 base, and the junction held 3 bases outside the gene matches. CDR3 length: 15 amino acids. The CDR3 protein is CATSDSGQGSYEQYF. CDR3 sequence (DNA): TGTGCCACCAGTGATTCCGGACAGGGTTCCTACGAGCAGTACTTC.

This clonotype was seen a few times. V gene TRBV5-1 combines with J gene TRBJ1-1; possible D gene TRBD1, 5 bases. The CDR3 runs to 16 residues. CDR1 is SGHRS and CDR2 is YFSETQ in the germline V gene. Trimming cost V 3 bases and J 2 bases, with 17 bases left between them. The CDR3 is CASSSSPDSLNTEAFF. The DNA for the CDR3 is TGCGCCAGCAGCTCCTCCCCCGACAGCCTAAACACTGAAGCTTTCTTT.

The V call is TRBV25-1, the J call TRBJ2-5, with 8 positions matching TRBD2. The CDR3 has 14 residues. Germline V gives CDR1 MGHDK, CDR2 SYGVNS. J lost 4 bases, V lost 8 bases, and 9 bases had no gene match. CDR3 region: CASGGAGGSETQYF. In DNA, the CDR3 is TGTGCCAGCGGAGGCGCGGGGGGTTCAGAGACCCAGTACTTC. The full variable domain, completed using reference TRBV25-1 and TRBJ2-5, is EADIYQTPRYLVIGTGKKITLECSQTMGHDKMYWYQQDPGMELHLIHYSYGVNSTEKGDLSSESTVSRIRTEHFPLTLESARPSHTSQYLCASGGAGGSETQYFGPGTRLLVL.

CDR3 in amino acids: CAISGREHRNEQYF. In nucleotides, the CDR3 is TGTGCCATCAGTGGGCGGGAGCACCGCAATGAGCAGTACTTC. V usage is TRBV10-3 and J usage is TRBJ2-4; TRBD2 aligns across 7 bases. CDR3 length: 14 residues. The germline CDR1 and CDR2 sequences are ENHRY and SYGVKD. The junction had 13 bases not matched to a gene; V was cut back by 4 bases and J by 13 bases.

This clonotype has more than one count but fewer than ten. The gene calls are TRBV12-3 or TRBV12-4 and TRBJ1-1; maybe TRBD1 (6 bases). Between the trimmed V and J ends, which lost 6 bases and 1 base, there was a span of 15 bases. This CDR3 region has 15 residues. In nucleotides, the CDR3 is TGTGCCAGCAGGGGGGCGTCTCTGGCGAACACTGAAGCTTTCTTT. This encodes CASRGASLANTEAFF.

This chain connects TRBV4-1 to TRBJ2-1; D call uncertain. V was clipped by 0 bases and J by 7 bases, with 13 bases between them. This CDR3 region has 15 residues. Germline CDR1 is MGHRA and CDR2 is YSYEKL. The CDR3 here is CASSQDRLGSNEQFF. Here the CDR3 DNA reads TGCGCCAGCAGCCAAGATAGACTCGGCTCGAATGAGCAGTTCTTC.

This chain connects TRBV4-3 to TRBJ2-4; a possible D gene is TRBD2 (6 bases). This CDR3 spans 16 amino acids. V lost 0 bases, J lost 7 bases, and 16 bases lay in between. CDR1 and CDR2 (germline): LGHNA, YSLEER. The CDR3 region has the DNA TGCGCCAGCAGCCAAGAGGGGCAGGGAGGTATGAACATTCAGTACTTC. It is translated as CASSQEGQGGMNIQYF.

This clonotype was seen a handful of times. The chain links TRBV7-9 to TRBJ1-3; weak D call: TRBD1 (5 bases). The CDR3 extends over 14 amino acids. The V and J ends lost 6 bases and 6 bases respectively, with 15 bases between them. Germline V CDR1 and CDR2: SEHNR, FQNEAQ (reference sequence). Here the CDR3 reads CASSFGHRENTIYF. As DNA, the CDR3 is TGTGCCAGCAGTTTCGGACATAGAGAAAACACCATATATTTT. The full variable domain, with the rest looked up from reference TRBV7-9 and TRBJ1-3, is DTGVSQNPRHKITKRGQNVTFRCDPISEHNRLYWYRQTLGQGPEFLTYFQNEAQLEKSRLLSDRFSAERPKGSFSTLEIQRTEQGDSAMYLCASSFGHRENTIYFGEGSWLTVV.

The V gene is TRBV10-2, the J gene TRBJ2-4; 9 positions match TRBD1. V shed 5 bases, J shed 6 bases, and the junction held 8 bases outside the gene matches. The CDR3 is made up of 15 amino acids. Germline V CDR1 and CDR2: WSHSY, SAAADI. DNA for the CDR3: TGCGCCAGCAGTCCCGGGACAGGGTTCGGAAACATTCAGTACTTC. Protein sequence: CASSPGTGFGNIQYF.

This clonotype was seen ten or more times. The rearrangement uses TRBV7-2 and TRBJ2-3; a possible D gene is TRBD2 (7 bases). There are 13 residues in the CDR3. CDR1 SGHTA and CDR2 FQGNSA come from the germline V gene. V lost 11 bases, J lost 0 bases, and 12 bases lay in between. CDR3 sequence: CAQGRVSTDTQYF. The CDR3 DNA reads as TGTGCCCAGGGGAGGGTTAGCACAGATACGCAGTATTTT. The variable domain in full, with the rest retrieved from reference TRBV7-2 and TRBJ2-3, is GAGVSQSPSNKVTEKGKDVELRCDPISGHTALYWYRQSLGQGLEFLIYFQGNSAPDKSGLPSDRFSAERTGGSVSTLTIQRTQQEDSAVYLCAQGRVSTDTQYFGPGTRLTVL.

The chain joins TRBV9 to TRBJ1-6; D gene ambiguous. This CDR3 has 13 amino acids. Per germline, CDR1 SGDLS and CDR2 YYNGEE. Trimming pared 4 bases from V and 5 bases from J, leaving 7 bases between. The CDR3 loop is CASSRPDNSPLHF. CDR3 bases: TGTGCCAGCAGCAGGCCTGATAATTCACCCCTCCACTTT.

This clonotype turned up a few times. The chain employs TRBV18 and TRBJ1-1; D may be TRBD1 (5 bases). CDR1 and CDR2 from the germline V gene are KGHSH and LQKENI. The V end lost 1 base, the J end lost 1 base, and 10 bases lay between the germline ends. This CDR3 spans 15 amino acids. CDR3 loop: CASSPRQGPNTEAFF. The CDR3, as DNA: TGTGCCAGCTCACCACGGCAGGGTCCGAACACTGAAGCTTTCTTT.

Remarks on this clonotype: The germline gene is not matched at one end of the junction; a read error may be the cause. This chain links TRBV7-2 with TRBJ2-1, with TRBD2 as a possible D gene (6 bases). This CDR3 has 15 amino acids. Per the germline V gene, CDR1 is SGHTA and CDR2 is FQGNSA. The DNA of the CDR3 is TGTGCCGGCAGCTTAGAAAGCGGAGGGTACAATGAGCAGTTCTTC. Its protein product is CAGSLESGGYNEQFF.

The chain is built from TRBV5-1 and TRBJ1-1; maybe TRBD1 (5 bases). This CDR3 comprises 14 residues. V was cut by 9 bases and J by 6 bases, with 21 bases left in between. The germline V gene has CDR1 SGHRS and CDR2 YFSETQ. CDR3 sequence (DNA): TGCGCCAACAACCCACGGACAAGTACCGCTGAAGCTTTCTTT. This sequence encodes CANNPRTSTAEAFF. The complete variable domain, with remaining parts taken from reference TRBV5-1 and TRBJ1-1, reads KAGVTQTPRYLIKTRGQQVTLSCSPISGHRSVSWYQQTPGQGLQFLFEYFSETQRNKGNFPGRFSGRQFSNSRSEMNVSTLELGDSALYLCANNPRTSTAEAFFGQGTRLTVV.

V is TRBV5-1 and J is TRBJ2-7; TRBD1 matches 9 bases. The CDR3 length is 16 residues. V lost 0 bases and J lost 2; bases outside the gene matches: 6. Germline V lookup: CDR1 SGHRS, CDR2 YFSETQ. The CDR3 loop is CASSLGRGQGTYEQYF. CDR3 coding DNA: TGCGCCAGCAGCTTGGGACGGGGACAGGGAACCTACGAGCAGTACTTC.

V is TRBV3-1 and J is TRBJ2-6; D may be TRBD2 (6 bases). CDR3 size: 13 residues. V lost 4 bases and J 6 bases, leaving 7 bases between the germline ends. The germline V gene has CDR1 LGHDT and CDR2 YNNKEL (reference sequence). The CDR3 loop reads CASSRGVANVLTF. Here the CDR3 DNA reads TGTGCCAGCAGCCGCGGGGTGGCCAACGTCCTGACTTTC.

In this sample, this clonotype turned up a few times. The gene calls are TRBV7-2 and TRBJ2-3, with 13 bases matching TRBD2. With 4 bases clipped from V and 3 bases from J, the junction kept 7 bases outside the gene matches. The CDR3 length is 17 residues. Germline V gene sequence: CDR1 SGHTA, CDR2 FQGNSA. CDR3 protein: CASSSTGTSGITDTQYF. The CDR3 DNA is TGTGCCAGCAGCTCGACTGGGACTAGCGGGATAACAGATACGCAGTATTTT.

The CDR3 DNA reads as TGTGCCAGCAGCCCGGACATGTTCTATGGCTACACCTTC. This sequence encodes CASSPDMFYGYTF. V is TRBV12-3 or TRBV12-4 and J is TRBJ1-2; D may be TRBD1 (5 bases). This CDR3 has 13 residues. V shed 6 bases and J shed 4 bases, with 12 bases lying between them.

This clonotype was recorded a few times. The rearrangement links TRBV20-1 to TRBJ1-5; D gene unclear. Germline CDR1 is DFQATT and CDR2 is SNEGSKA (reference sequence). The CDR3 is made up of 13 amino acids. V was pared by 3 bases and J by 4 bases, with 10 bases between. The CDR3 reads CSASGRSNQPQHF. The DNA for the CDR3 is TGCAGTGCTAGTGGACGGTCAAATCAGCCCCAGCATTTT.

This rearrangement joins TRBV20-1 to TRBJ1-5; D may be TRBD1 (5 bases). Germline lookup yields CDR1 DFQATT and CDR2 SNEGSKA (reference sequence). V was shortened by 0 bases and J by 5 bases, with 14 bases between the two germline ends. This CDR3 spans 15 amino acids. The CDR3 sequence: CSARDGHLGYQPQHF. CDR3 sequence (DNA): TGCAGTGCTAGAGACGGACATCTAGGATATCAGCCCCAGCATTTT.